This T cell receptor (beta chain) was obtained from a study of T-cell memory formation after mild COVID-19. TCRdb reanalysed the 5' RACE reads using MiXCR and keeps one entry per CDR3 protein. Here the sample spans just under 550,000 distinct CDR3 sequences, around 21% being singletons. This clonotype was detected only a few times. The receptor's source is an adult woman who had mild COVID-19 (a few samples of this study predate the infection). Cell type and time point are not known. What was sequenced was PBMCs or a T cell subset sorted from them (not recorded which).

CDR3 nucleotides: TGCGCCAGCAGCCGAATAATGACTAGCGGATACTACAATGAGCAGTTCTTC. Its translation is CASSRIMTSGYYNEQFF. The genes are TRBV5-1 and TRBJ2-1; 9 bases fit TRBD2. The CDR3 is made up of 17 amino acids. Trimming removed 4 bases from V and 3 bases from J; junction bases left unmatched: 11. The germline CDR1 and CDR2 sequences are SGHRS and YFSETQ.